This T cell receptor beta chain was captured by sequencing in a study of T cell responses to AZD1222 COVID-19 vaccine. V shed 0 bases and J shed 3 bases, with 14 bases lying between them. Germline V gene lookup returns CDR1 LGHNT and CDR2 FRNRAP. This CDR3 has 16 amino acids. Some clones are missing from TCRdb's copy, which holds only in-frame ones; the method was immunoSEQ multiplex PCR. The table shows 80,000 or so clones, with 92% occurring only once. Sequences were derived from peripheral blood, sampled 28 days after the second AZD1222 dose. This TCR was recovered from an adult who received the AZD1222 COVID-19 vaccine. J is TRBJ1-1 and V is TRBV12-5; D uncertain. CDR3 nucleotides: TGTGCTAGTGGTTTGGTAATTGGCAGAGAGTACACTGAAGCTTTCTTT. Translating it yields CASGLVIGREYTEAFF.